This TCR beta chain appears in the sequencing data of a study of long-term antiretroviral therapy in people with HIV. About the study: Specimens dating back about a decade before the 2015 immediate-ART recommendation are the oldest included.

This was the immunoSEQ v3.0 assay at survey level. Sequencing aimed at about 35,000-55,000 T-cell genomes per sample. TCRdb keeps only in-frame clones here, not all; method: immunoSEQ multiplex PCR. The sample consists of about 30,000 clones, 90% to 95% of them appearing once. Whole-study results and caveats: ART adherence, viral resistance and therapy changes were not recorded.

As concerns this clone: What it binds is unknown.

CDR1 and CDR2 from the germline V gene are SGHTA and FQGNSA. The ends were cut back, 5 bases at V and 0 bases at J, with 11 bases in the middle. The CDR3 covers 14 residues. The V call is TRBV7-2, the J call TRBJ2-7, with a possible D match to TRBD1 (6 bases). The sample here was unsorted PBMCs, taken around 7.4 years after starting antiretroviral therapy. The sequence was collected from a man aged 50 to 60 with HIV. The CDR3, as DNA: TGTGCCAGCAGCCCAGACAGGACCTCCTACGAGCAGTACTTC. It codes for CASSPDRTSYEQYF.